These 18 T cell receptor beta chains share one sample of origin, sequenced in a study of human T cells and chemical hapten exposure (dated by TCRdb to 2020 to 2023). According to the study, the label for this sample's time point signals: pre-sensitization, week 0. The sample's treatment or condition label is to be understood as: therapeutic diphenylcyclopropenone sensitization with weekly scalp DPC. Library preparation used RACE. Sequencing used a NextSeq 500. TCRdb redid the processing of the public reads, applying fastp at Q25 and MiXCR, and retained in-frame beta chains. Every distinct CDR3 protein forms one entry, paired with its most common genes and DNA. Within this sample are about 120,000 distinct CDR3 sequences, with less than 15% of them counted one time only. The ten biggest clones cover around 2.8% of the sample. Material: whole blood, obtained in connection with sensitization to the hapten diphenylcyclopropenone (DPC). The receptor set was obtained from a woman between 18 and 29 years old with alopecia areata. Some clones in this sample may be carry-over from other donors' samples.

J is TRBJ1-4 and V is TRBV5-5; D call uncertain. Germline V gene sequence: CDR1 SGHKS, CDR2 YYEKEE (reference sequence). Deletions cut 4 bases from V and 7 bases from J, with 20 bases between. This CDR3 comprises 16 residues. This chain's CDR3 is CASSAGFTRLGEKLFF. DNA of the CDR3: TGTGCCAGCAGCGCGGGGTTCACTCGGTTGGGTGAAAAACTGTTTTTT.

Ten or more counts support this clonotype. V is TRBV27 and J is TRBJ1-1, with D uncertain. The V end was cut by 0 bases, the J end by 5 bases, with 13 bases between. In germline, CDR1 is MNHEY, CDR2 SMNVEV (reference sequence). The CDR3 loop spans 15 amino acids. The CDR3 sequence is CASSLSPDRRTEAFF. The CDR3 DNA follows: TGTGCCAGCAGTTTATCTCCCGATAGAAGGACTGAAGCTTTCTTT.

This clonotype was seen repeatedly, ten times or more. This chain joins TRBV11-2 and TRBJ2-1; 13 bases are a match to TRBD2. The germline V gene encodes CDR1 SGHAT and CDR2 FQNNGV. CDR3 length: 15 residues. V lost 5 bases and J lost 9; bases outside the gene matches: 7. This chain's CDR3 is CASSMTSGGKIEQFF. The CDR3 nucleotides are TGTGCCAGCAGCATGACTAGCGGGGGGAAGATTGAGCAGTTCTTC.

This clonotype was seen more than once but under ten times. At one end the junction does not follow the germline gene, possibly because of a read error. This sequence joins TRBV4-3 and TRBJ2-1, with D perhaps TRBD2 (6 bases). This CDR3 has 14 residues. Germline CDR1 LGHNA, CDR2 YSLEER. CDR3 protein: CASSQDLWGTPGVF. As DNA, the CDR3 is TGCGCCAGCAGCCAAGATTTGTGGGGAACCCCGGGAGTGTTC.

The chain combines TRBV20-1 with TRBJ1-5; 7 bases match TRBD1. Germline V lookup: CDR1 DFQATT, CDR2 SNEGSKA (reference sequence). The CDR3 is made up of 16 amino acids. The J segment lost 0 bases and the V segment lost 2 bases, leaving 7 bases of the junction unmatched. The CDR3 loop reads CSARIGTAYSNQPQHF. DNA for the CDR3: TGCAGTGCTAGAATTGGGACAGCATATAGCAATCAGCCCCAGCATTTT.

In this sample, this clonotype turned up many times. The V call is TRBV11-2, the J call TRBJ1-4; a weak D match, TRBD1 (6 bases). Trimming shortened V by 7 bases and J by 4 bases, and 10 bases separated the two germline ends. The CDR3 covers 13 residues. Germline V gives CDR1 SGHAT, CDR2 FQNNGV. The CDR3 loop is CASKTGFNEKLFF. DNA for the CDR3: TGTGCCAGCAAGACAGGTTTTAATGAAAAACTGTTTTTT.

The gene calls are TRBV6-5 and TRBJ2-2; D remains ambiguous. Per germline, CDR1 MNHEY and CDR2 SVGAGI. V lost 7 bases and J lost 1, with 10 bases in between. The CDR3 spans 14 residues. The CDR3 region has the DNA TGTGCCAGCACCGGGTCCAGGAACACCGGGGAGCTGTTTTTT. Amino acid sequence: CASTGSRNTGELFF.

This chain links TRBV18 with TRBJ1-2, with 9 positions matching TRBD1. V lost 5 bases, J lost 4 bases, and 8 bases stayed unmatched. The CDR3 contains 15 residues. From germline, CDR1 is KGHSH and CDR2 LQKENI. CDR3 DNA sequence: TGTGCCAGCTCAATGCGGACAGGGGAACTCTATGGCTACACCTTC. Its protein product is CASSMRTGELYGYTF.

The chain couples TRBV11-2 to TRBJ2-4, with 10 nucleotides matching TRBD1. The CDR3 extends over 14 amino acids. Per the germline V gene, CDR1 is SGHAT and CDR2 is FQNNGV. Unmatched junction bases numbered 4, after V lost 3 bases and J lost 8 bases. The chain's CDR3 is CASSFGTGEDIQYF. CDR3 in DNA: TGTGCCAGCAGCTTCGGGACAGGGGAGGACATTCAGTACTTC. The whole variable domain, remainder taken from reference TRBV11-2 and TRBJ2-4, is EAGVAQSPRYKIIEKRQSVAFWCNPISGHATLYWYQQILGQGPKLLIQFQNNGVVDDSQLPKDRFSAERLKGVDSTLKIQPAKLEDSAVYLCASSFGTGEDIQYFGAGTRLSVL.

The V and J genes are TRBV25-1 and TRBJ2-2, with D possibly being TRBD1 (5 bases). Per germline, CDR1 MGHDK and CDR2 SYGVNS. The CDR3 has 14 amino acids. V gave up 3 bases and J gave up 4 bases, with 9 bases separating them. The CDR3 spells CASSEQGVTGELFF. CDR3 DNA: TGTGCCAGCAGTGAGCAGGGCGTCACCGGGGAGCTGTTTTTT. Full variable domain (rest looked up from reference TRBV25-1 and TRBJ2-2): EADIYQTPRYLVIGTGKKITLECSQTMGHDKMYWYQQDPGMELHLIHYSYGVNSTEKGDLSSESTVSRIRTEHFPLTLESARPSHTSQYLCASSEQGVTGELFFGEGSRLTVL.

The chain joins TRBV27 to TRBJ1-1, with TRBD1 matching 7 bases. The CDR3 is 13 residues long. Unmatched junction bases numbered 9, after V lost 3 bases and J lost 11 bases. CDR1 is MNHEY and CDR2 is SMNVEV in the germline V gene (reference sequence). The CDR3: CASSFQQGREAFF. Written as DNA, the CDR3 is TGTGCCAGCAGTTTCCAACAGGGGCGGGAGGCTTTCTTT.

V gene TRBV12-3 or TRBV12-4 combines with J gene TRBJ2-3; TRBD2 aligns across 8 bases. Unmatched junction bases numbered 4, after V lost 2 bases and J lost 3 bases. CDR3 size: 15 residues. The CDR3 loop reads CASSLQAGATDTQYF. CDR3 DNA: TGTGCCAGCAGTTTACAAGCGGGGGCTACAGATACGCAGTATTTT.

This clonotype was counted a few times. This chain uses TRBV5-1 with TRBJ2-4; D may be TRBD1 or TRBD2 (6 bases each). Germline-derived CDR1 and CDR2 are SGHRS and YFSETQ. CDR3 size: 16 residues. Trimming removed 0 bases from V and 5 bases from J, with 15 bases in between. Written as DNA, the CDR3 is TGCGCCAGCAGCTTGGTGGGGGGCAATGTGGAAAACATTCAGTACTTC. Protein: CASSLVGGNVENIQYF.

The sample holds a few counts of this clonotype. CDR3 nucleotides: TGCGCCAGCAGCCAGCCACTGGGGCGTTGGGAGACCCAGTACTTC. This encodes CASSQPLGRWETQYF. This chain links TRBV4-1 with TRBJ2-5; D possibly corresponds to TRBD1 (5 bases). V lost 3 bases to trimming and J lost 5 bases, with 16 bases between them. This CDR3 is 15 amino acids long. CDR1 is MGHRA and CDR2 is YSYEKL in the germline V gene.

V and J are TRBV27 and TRBJ1-6, with TRBD1 identical over 9 bases. Trimming took 9 bases from V and 14 from J; bases not matched to a gene: 17. Germline CDR1 is MNHEY and CDR2 is SMNVEV (reference sequence). The CDR3 is made up of 15 amino acids. The CDR3 DNA sequence: TGTGCCAGTTCCCACCCCGGGACAGGGAAGAGGGCCCTCCACTTT. Its translation: CASSHPGTGKRALHF.

J is TRBJ1-1 and V is TRBV6-5; D remains unclear. The CDR3 has 14 residues. Germline V gene data show CDR1 as MNHEY and CDR2 as SVGAGI. With 5 bases removed from V and 2 bases from J, the gap between germline ends came to 12 bases. The CDR3 DNA reads TGTGCCAGCAGTGCTAAAGCATTCAACACTGAAGCTTTCTTT. Its translation is CASSAKAFNTEAFF.

At least ten counts were recorded for this clonotype. V is TRBV6-5 and J is TRBJ2-7, with D perhaps being TRBD1 or TRBD2 (6 bases each). This CDR3 is 14 amino acids long. CDR1 and CDR2 (germline): MNHEY, SVGAGI. Trimming left V 2 bases short and J 4 bases short, with 12 bases between. The DNA of the CDR3 is TGTGCCAGCAGTTACGGGGGGCCGGTGTACGAGCAGTACTTC. Translation gives CASSYGGPVYEQYF.

In its sample, this clonotype was seen a few times. The chain combines TRBV20-1 with TRBJ2-7; D unclear. In germline, CDR1 is DFQATT, CDR2 SNEGSKA (reference sequence). This CDR3 spans 12 amino acids. V was shortened by 1 base and J by 2 bases, with 6 bases between the two germline ends. CDR3 residues: CSARGQTYEQYF. The DNA of the CDR3 is TGCAGTGCTAGAGGCCAGACCTACGAGCAGTACTTC.